This TCR beta chain is from a study of early T cells in non-severe SARS-CoV-2 infection. About the research overall: Sequenced bulk RNA came from whole blood that was unsorted, and chains were unpaired.

Unique molecular identifiers tagged individual cDNA molecules. TCRdb called the 5' RACE reads again in MiXCR, with one record for every CDR3 protein. The profile shows tens of thousands of distinct CDR3 sequences, around 9.1% of them singletons. In its sample, this clonotype was seen many times. Its antigen is unknown. Study conclusions and caveats: Lookups in VDJdb leaned toward anti-spike CD8 responses and missed private and CD4 specificities.

This CDR3 is built from 13 residues. V lost 6 bases and J lost 6, with 14 bases in between. CDR1 SGHVS and CDR2 FNYEAQ come from the germline V gene. The TCR was taken from an adult who was a healthcare worker with PCR-confirmed SARS-CoV-2 infection or an uninfected control (not recorded which). V usage is TRBV7-6 and J usage is TRBJ1-2; D ambiguous. The material sequenced was whole blood. CDR3 sequence (DNA): TGTGCCAGCAGACCCACAGAATCCCATGGCTACACCTTC. Translating gives CASRPTESHGYTF. Full variable domain (missing parts from reference TRBV7-6 and TRBJ1-2): GAGVSQSPRYKVTKRGQDVALRCDPISGHVSLYWYRQALGQGPEFLTYFNYEAQQDKSGLPNDRFSAERPEGSISTLTIQRTEQRDSAMYRCASRPTESHGYTFGSGTRLTVV.